There are a few counts of the clone carrying this T cell receptor beta chain. The antigen is undetermined. The CDR3 runs to 13 residues. Germline CDR1 reads SGHAT; CDR2 reads FQNNGV. V lost 0 bases, J lost 15 bases, and 15 bases lay in between. The entry originates in a study of T-cell memory formation after mild COVID-19. TCRdb recomputed calls from the 5' RACE reads with MiXCR, one row per CDR3 protein. Of 350,000 to 500,000 distinct CDR3 sequences in the sample, around 18% were seen once. Findings of the study overall: CD4+ bias marked clones expanding day 15 to 37, unlike balanced contracting clones.

The V call is TRBV11-2, the J call TRBJ2-1; D ambiguous. This sequence was found in an adult woman who had mild COVID-19 (a few samples of this study predate the infection). Cell type and time point are not known. The material sequenced was PBMCs or a T cell subset sorted from them (not recorded which). The CDR3, as DNA: TGTGCCAGCAGCTTAGAAGGCCAAGGGCGTGCGTTCTTC. Translated, it gives CASSLEGQGRAFF. Full variable domain (remainder filled in from reference TRBV11-2 and TRBJ2-1): EAGVAQSPRYKIIEKRQSVAFWCNPISGHATLYWYQQILGQGPKLLIQFQNNGVVDDSQLPKDRFSAERLKGVDSTLKIQPAKLEDSAVYLCASSLEGQGRAFFGPGTRLTVL.